This T cell receptor beta chain was retrieved from a study of blood T cells in healthy people across ages. Germline V CDR1 and CDR2: SQVTM, ANQGSEA. This CDR3 is 14 amino acids long. A sample-barcoded 5' primer and a J-beta primer mix were used in a second PCR of about 6 to 11 cycles. One entry per CDR3 protein, called by TCRdb with MiXCR from the 5' RACE reads. This sample has more than 450,000 distinct CDR3 sequences, with 25% to 35% found just once. The data were also submitted as part of a second study, on T cells of mothers and their children. That paper notes: Several million TCR beta reads per child versus over 10 million per mother.

The sequence was collected from a boy aged 2-15 years in good health. This rearrangement joins TRBV29-1 to TRBJ2-5; 10 bases are a match to TRBD2. The J call may be wrong; the DNA end is better matched by TRBJ2-1. The specimen sequenced was blood. CDR3 sequence (DNA): TGCAGCGGCAAAGGGCTAGCGGGAGTTAATGAGCAGTTCTTC. This sequence encodes CSGKGLAGVNEQFF.